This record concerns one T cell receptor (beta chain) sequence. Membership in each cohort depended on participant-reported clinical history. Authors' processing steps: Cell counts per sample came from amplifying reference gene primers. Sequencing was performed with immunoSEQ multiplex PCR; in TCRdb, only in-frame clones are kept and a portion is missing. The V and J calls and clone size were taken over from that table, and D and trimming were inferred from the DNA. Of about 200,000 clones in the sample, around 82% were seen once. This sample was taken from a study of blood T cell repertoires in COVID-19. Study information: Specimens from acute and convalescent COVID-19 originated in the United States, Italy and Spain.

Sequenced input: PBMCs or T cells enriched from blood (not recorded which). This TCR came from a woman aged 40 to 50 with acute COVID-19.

The CDR3 coding sequence is TGTGCCAGCAGCTTAGGGACAGGAGGGGAAAAACTGTTTTTT. Its translation is CASSLGTGGEKLFF. The chain has TRBV7-9 and TRBJ1-4; 7 bases align to TRBD1. The CDR3 has 14 residues. The germline CDR1 and CDR2 sequences are SEHNR and FQNEAQ (reference sequence). After removal of 1 base from V and 8 bases from J, the junction contained 4 bases not matched to a gene. The variable domain in full, completed from reference TRBV7-9 and TRBJ1-4, reads DTGVSQNPRHKITKRGQNVTFRCDPISEHNRLYWYRQTLGQGPEFLTYFQNEAQLEKSRLLSDRFSAERPKGSFSTLEIQRTEQGDSAMYLCASSLGTGGEKLFFGSGTQLSVL.